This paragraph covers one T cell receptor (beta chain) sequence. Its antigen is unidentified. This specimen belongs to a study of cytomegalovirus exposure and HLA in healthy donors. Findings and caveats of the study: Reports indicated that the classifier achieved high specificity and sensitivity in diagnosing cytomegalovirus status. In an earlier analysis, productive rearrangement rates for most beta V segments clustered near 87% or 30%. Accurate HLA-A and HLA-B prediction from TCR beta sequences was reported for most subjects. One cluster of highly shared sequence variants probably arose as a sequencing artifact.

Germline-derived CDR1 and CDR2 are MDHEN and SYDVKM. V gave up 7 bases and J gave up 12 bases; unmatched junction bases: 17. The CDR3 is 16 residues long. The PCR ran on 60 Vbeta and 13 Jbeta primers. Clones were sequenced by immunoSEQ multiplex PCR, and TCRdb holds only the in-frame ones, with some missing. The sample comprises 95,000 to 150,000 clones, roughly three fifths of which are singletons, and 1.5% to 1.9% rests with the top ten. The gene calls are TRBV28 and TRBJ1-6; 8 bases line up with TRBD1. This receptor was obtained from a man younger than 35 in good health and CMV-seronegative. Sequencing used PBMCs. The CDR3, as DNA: TGTGCCAGCATCCAAGGACAGGGAAGGCTGGGGAGACCCCTCCACTTT. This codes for CASIQGQGRLGRPLHF.